This T cell receptor (beta chain) was recovered during a study of T-cell reconstitution after alpha-beta-depleted transplantation in children. This clonotype has ten or more counts. Unique molecular identifiers featured in how the TCRbeta library was prepared. TCRdb ran MiXCR on the PCR reads and lists one entry per CDR3 protein. The sample lists a few hundred thousand distinct CDR3 sequences; around an eighth were seen once. This receptor was identified in a human donor who donated a stem cell graft to a child with combined immunodeficiency. This specimen consisted of PBMCs from the stem cell graft donor, obtained from the stem cell graft.

This CDR3 is CAIAGRGWSSYNEQFF. CDR3 bases: TGTGCCATCGCCGGTCGGGGCTGGAGCTCCTACAATGAGCAGTTCTTC. V and J are TRBV10-3 and TRBJ2-1; the D gene could be TRBD1 or TRBD2 (5 bases each). Between the trimmed V and J ends, which lost 8 bases and 0 bases, there was a span of 17 bases. The CDR3 extends over 16 amino acids. Germline assignment: CDR1 ENHRY and CDR2 SYGVKD.